This note documents a single TCR beta chain sequence. This clone turned up a few times. Its antigen is currently not known. There are no base qualities to consult, and no much larger clone falls within one base. The CDR3 measures 15 amino acids from cysteine to phenylalanine. The kept DNA is CDR3 alone, 45 bases in frame from the first base. From a lookup of the germline V gene, CDR1 and CDR2 are SGHVS and FQNEAQ. V and J are truncated by 2 bases and 0 bases respectively, leaving an intervening sequence of 10 bases. The data stem from a study of cytomegalovirus exposure and HLA in healthy donors (TCRdb year 2017). Context from the whole study: An earlier analysis of 550 to 700 of the donors reported approximately 270 Gb of sequence data and approximately 110 million unique TCR beta sequences from roughly 200 million T cells. Among 398 genotyped donors of the cohort, an average of around 240,000 unique TCR beta nucleotide sequences were sequenced per donor, about a sixth of them non-productive. The aim of the study was to test whether cataloging public T cell receptors could identify signatures of past pathogen exposure. An early release that covered 640 HLA-typed donors contained 250 to 350 gigabases of sequencing data and approximately 85 million unique TCR sequences. High-throughput TCR immunosequencing, statistical association of individual TCRs with disease status, and machine learning were combined to predict cytomegalovirus infection status. About 5 DR-DQ haplotypes were handled as single units for association and clustering, since linkage in the cohort was strong. Genome-wide SNP genotypes for about 65% of the roughly 670 donors were used in a later genetic analysis, which treated that subset as a discovery cohort. Rather than using new phenotypic data, the later analysis identified candidate immune exposures from TCR beta sequences and from how often those sequences occurred across donors. Typing coverage differed by locus: A, B, C, DRB1 and DQB1 were typed in roughly 629-630 donors, DQA1 in about 550, DPA1 in 600 to 610, and DPB1 in 400 to 490. Of the approximately 370 genotyped donors, approximately 81% were placed in the genetic ancestry cluster associated with self-reported Caucasian donors. Alongside the repertoire data, information on donor age, sex, ethnicity and CMV serostatus was compiled. Class I and class II HLA loci were covered by the typing at four-digit resolution. Every repertoire in the discovery cohort had been generated on one and the same sequencing platform. A later analysis re-analyzed previously published TCR beta repertoires from several hundred donors and added high-resolution HLA genotyping to study TCR occurrence patterns. The T cell repertoires of under 700 subjects were profiled by immunosequencing and related to cytomegalovirus serostatus. Besides the first cohort of approximately 710 subjects, a separate validation cohort made up of roughly 120 different subjects was used. An earlier analysis of some 500 of the donors applied high-throughput TCR beta sequencing to assess whether each TCR beta V gene segment acted as functional or pseudogenic. The paper's findings and limits, for the study overall: Sequencing depth was assumed to be roughly uniform across donors in the presence/absence analyses, though that assumption may not hold. A total of fewer than 200 TCR beta chains were listed by the study as associated with cytomegalovirus. It was suggested by the authors that the approach could potentially be generalized to other disease states and immunological phenotypes. In a later genetic analysis, fewer N-insertions in productive TCRs were reported among donors in an Asian-associated ancestry cluster than the roughly 640-donor mean. Across donors, most TCR sequences were observed very rarely, whereas some public TCRs were present in many individuals. Because counts were too low, roughly 18 rarely observed V segments, including chromosome 9 orphons, were left out of the earlier analysis of 587 of the donors. A cluster of highly shared sequence variants was judged likely to represent a technical artifact of the sequencing pipeline. Immune exposure information for the cohort was limited to CMV serostatus. In this cohort, only TCR beta chains were sequenced, and detectable features were limited by the absence of alpha or paired-chain data. In vitro tests confirmed that a few of the cytomegalovirus-associated TCR beta chains recognize cytomegalovirus antigens. Most CMV-associated TCR beta chains appeared to be HLA-restricted in a later analysis, and the HLA associations seemed to be driven largely by CMV exposure. Specific HLA alleles were associated with 18,000 or so TCR beta sequences at a false discovery rate of 0.05 in a later analysis. A later analysis found that HLA-associated TCR beta chains were more clonally expanded and had lower generation probabilities than equally common non-associated chains. In both the original and validation cohorts, the classifier was reported to diagnose cytomegalovirus status with high specificity and sensitivity. Correlated functional status among segregating V segments might reflect linkage disequilibrium, but an unknown experimental factor could not be ruled out. An earlier analysis of approximately 570 of the donors showed that most TCR beta V segments appeared in productive rearrangements either about 90% or about 30% of the time, which broadly matched IMGT annotations. In a later analysis, TCR association rates were found to vary across HLA loci, with the most associated TCRs seen for DRB1 alleles and the fewest for HLA-C alleles. Several of the top co-occurrence clusters appeared to be linked to parvovirus B19, influenza, CMV and Epstein-Barr virus, according to a later analysis. Strong co-occurrence of HLA alleles, especially DR and DQ, made assigning TCR associations to individual alleles difficult. A further reported finding was that TCR beta sequences accurately predicted the HLA-A and HLA-B alleles for most subjects in the first cohort. Some IMGT-functional V segments, including TRBV6-2 and TRBV6-3, could not be told apart with the 87-base-pair reads, so those segments were excluded. V-gene and J-gene trimming of TCR beta chains was associated with a missense DCLRE1C variant in a later genetic analysis, and the association was replicated in an independent cohort. Because HLA typing was unavailable for some donors at each locus, only the typed subset was used in association tests.

In total, approximately 610 healthy bone marrow donors made up the cohort. At the time of sampling, all cohort members were nominally healthy, though unrecorded immune exposures were likely present. CMV serostatus was positive for roughly 290 and negative for about 55% of the 666 cohort members, and was not recorded for this donor. Every donor gave a peripheral blood sample, and the peripheral blood mononuclear cells from that sample were used for TCR beta sequencing. Genomic DNA extraction from the blood cell samples was performed with the Qiagen DNeasy Blood Extraction Kit. Libraries were constructed by the immunoSEQ multiplex PCR assay. For the multiplex PCR, a mixture combining 60 forward primers for TCR Vbeta segments and 13 reverse primers for TCR Jbeta segments was used. The CDR3 region of rearranged TCR beta genes was amplified from genomic DNA by a multiplex PCR assay. On the Illumina HiSeq System, the amplified TCR beta libraries were sequenced as 87-base-pair reads. The authors' pipeline ran thus. A later analysis tallied approximately 87 million unique TCR beta chains across the 660 or so repertoires, and around 10 million of those chains were shared by two or more donors. A nearest-neighbor algorithm error-corrected the raw reads and collapsed the reads into unique sequences, merging closely related sequences to remove PCR and sequencing errors. Alignment of CDR3 sequences to IMGT reference sequences was used to assign V, D and J gene segments. For a sequence to be retained, at least a six-nucleotide match to both a V gene segment and a J gene segment was required. A rearrangement counted as productive if the CDR3 had no stop codons and remained in frame with V and J, and every other rearrangement counted as non-productive. CDR3 was defined according to IMGT convention as the region running from the second conserved V-encoded cysteine to the conserved J-encoded phenylalanine. The earlier analysis of about 610 of the donors excluded sequences that lacked an unambiguous match to a single V gene segment. An earlier analysis of a few hundred of the donors called V segments functional above 56.7% productive rearrangements and segregating when the between-donor standard deviation exceeded 5%. A statistical classification framework was built for diagnosing cytomegalovirus status from the catalog of TCR beta chain sequences. In a later analysis, TCR nucleotide sequences were compared against IMGT/GENE-DB human TR gene sequences so that V and J genes could be assigned. In a later analysis, CDR3 sequences and most-parsimonious VDJ recombination scenarios were assigned using the TCRdist pipeline. In a later analysis, every TCR beta chain was defined by the combination of its CDR3 amino acid sequence and its V-gene family, and reads without a unique V-gene family were dropped. To address suspected cross-contamination and a sequencing artifact, a later analysis removed 550 to 750 highly shared, low-generation-probability nucleotide sequences. In a later analysis, a clonal expansion index for each public chain was calculated from normalized within-repertoire ranks of inferred template counts. In a later analysis, generation probabilities were computed using a VDJ recombination model fitted to out-of-frame rearrangements, and the results were checked against IGoR. A later analysis scored TCR-TCR, TCR-HLA and TCR-CMV co-occurrence with hypergeometric tests, applying a repertoire-size bias correction to TCR pairs. In a later analysis, false discovery rates were estimated by permuting HLA or CMV assignments 20 times. In a later analysis, co-occurring TCRs were grouped using DBSCAN, and TCRdist sequence similarity was added for clustering within HLA-allele-positive subsets. For co-occurrence clustering, repertoires with fewer than 30,000 or more than 120,000 public chains were excluded, along with roughly five repertoires with anomalous nucleotide sharing. The table comes from immuneACCESS by way of TCRdb, which keeps in-frame sequences with V and J called. Part of the clones is missing from these tables; in studies checked, under half for an unresolved V gene and the rest for unknown reasons. V, J and clone size derive from that table, while D and trimming were established from the DNA sequence. This sample gives about 140,000 clones in total; over 50% of them show up just once. The ten biggest clones cover 1.5% to 2% of the sample.

This receptor chain uses TRBV7-8 and TRBJ1-2, and the D gene may be TRBD1, 6 bases matching. This clonotype originated in a human donor in good health. The sequenced sample consisted of PBMCs. The DNA sequence is given as TGTGCCAGCAGCTTAAGGACAGATGCTAACTATGGCTACACCTTC. This yields the protein CASSLRTDANYGYTF. The full variable domain, completed from the reference TRBV7-8 and TRBJ1-2 proteins outside the CDR3, reads GAGVSQSPRYKVAKRGQDVALRCDPISGHVSLFWYQQALGQGPEFLTYFQNEAQLDKSGLPSDRFFAERPEGSVSTLKIQRTQQEDSAVYLCASSLRTDANYGYTFGSGTRLTVV.